Presented here are 23 T cell receptor beta chains from one specimen sequenced in a study of blood T cell repertoires in COVID-19. This table comes from immunoSEQ multiplex PCR, and its TCRdb copy is limited to in-frame clones, with some not included. The data show 130,000 or so clones, approximately 90% seen once. The sequenced sample consisted of peripheral blood. The receptors were gathered from a man between 65 and 80 years old with active COVID-19.

The chain combines TRBV19 with TRBJ1-5, with 7 bases fitting TRBD1. J gave up 2 bases and V 1 base, and 5 bases lay outside the gene matches. CDR3 length: 16 residues. In germline, CDR1 is LNHDA, CDR2 SQIVND (reference sequence). The CDR3 DNA sequence: TGTGCCAGTAGTATAGGTGGGACAGCCGGCAATCAGCCCCAGCATTTT. Translating it yields CASSIGGTAGNQPQHF.

The chain links TRBV30 to TRBJ1-5; the D gene is possibly TRBD1 (5 bases). The CDR3 extends over 16 amino acids. V gave up 2 bases and J gave up 0 bases, with 14 bases separating them. CDR1 GTSNPN and CDR2 SVGIG come from the germline V gene (reference sequence). CDR3 sequence: CAWSSRAEYSNQPQHF. The CDR3 DNA reads TGTGCCTGGAGTAGCAGGGCAGAATATAGCAATCAGCCCCAGCATTTT.

The CDR3 loop is CASSDRGNTEAFF. CDR3 DNA: TGTGCCAGCTCAGACAGGGGGAACACTGAAGCTTTCTTT. This rearrangement joins TRBV18 to TRBJ1-1, with 8 bases identical to TRBD1. The germline gives CDR1 KGHSH, CDR2 LQKENI. The trim removed 5 bases at V and 1 base at J, leaving 0 bases unmatched. The CDR3 totals 13 residues.

The J gene is TRBJ2-1, the V gene TRBV9, with 10 bases lining up with TRBD2. CDR1 and CDR2 (germline): SGDLS, YYNGEE. V shed 2 bases and J 9 bases; nucleotides not matched to a gene: 17. This CDR3 has 18 residues. Here the CDR3 reads CASSVATGAAGGPSEQFF. DNA of the CDR3: TGTGCCAGCAGCGTCGCCACAGGGGCAGCGGGAGGGCCAAGTGAGCAGTTCTTC.

The genes are TRBV19 and TRBJ1-1; 9 bases are a match to TRBD1. Trimming at V came to 1 base and at J to 4 bases, leaving 7 bases not matched to a gene. This CDR3 contains 16 residues. Germline assignment: CDR1 LNHDA and CDR2 SQIVND (reference sequence). This CDR3 reads CASSIVVGQGSTEAFF. The DNA for the CDR3 is TGTGCCAGTAGTATAGTAGTTGGACAGGGGAGCACTGAAGCTTTCTTT.

This clone came up a few times. This rearrangement joins TRBV27 to TRBJ2-5; D might be TRBD1 (6 bases). This CDR3 is 15 amino acids long. V lost 4 bases, J lost 2 bases, and 14 bases lay in between. In germline, CDR1 is MNHEY, CDR2 SMNVEV (reference sequence). CDR3 sequence reads: CASSSVTGNQETQYF. CDR3 in DNA: TGTGCCAGCAGTTCCGTCACAGGGAATCAAGAGACCCAGTACTTC.

V and J are TRBV9 and TRBJ2-1; the D gene is possibly TRBD2 (6 bases). The ends were cut back, 0 bases at V and 0 bases at J, with 10 bases in the middle. This CDR3 has 16 amino acids. The germline V gene has CDR1 SGDLS and CDR2 YYNGEE. CDR3 in amino acids: CASSVVDGSSYNEQFF. In DNA form, the CDR3 reads TGTGCCAGCAGCGTAGTGGACGGGAGCTCCTACAATGAGCAGTTCTTC.

Concerning this clone: Other nucleotide sequences in the sample specify the same CDR3. The gene calls are TRBV3-1 (or the pseudogene TRBV3-2) and TRBJ1-4; 10 bases are shared with TRBD1. Looked up from germline, CDR1 is LGHDT and CDR2 is YNNKEL (reference sequence). The CDR3 covers 15 residues. V gave up 0 bases and J gave up 7 bases; unmatched junction bases: 2. CDR3 nucleotides: TGTGCCAGCAGCCAAGAAGACAGGGGGCGTGAAAAACTGTTTTTT. Protein sequence: CASSQEDRGREKLFF.

The rearrangement joins TRBV28 to TRBJ2-7; the match to TRBD2 covers 9 bases. This CDR3 contains 15 residues. V was clipped by 5 bases and J by 7 bases; unmatched bases: 12. Germline CDR1 is MDHEN and CDR2 is SYDVKM. CDR3 sequence reads: CASSPVPSGTGEQYF. CDR3 nucleotides: TGTGCCAGCAGTCCAGTCCCTAGCGGGACGGGTGAGCAGTACTTC.

The J gene is TRBJ1-2, the V gene TRBV5-5; 9 bases map to TRBD1. CDR3 length: 15 amino acids. The germline V gene has CDR1 SGHKS and CDR2 YYEKEE (reference sequence). V was pared by 5 bases and J by 8 bases, with 13 bases of the junction left unmatched. The CDR3: CASRPSEGTGWGYTF. CDR3 DNA sequence: TGTGCCAGCAGACCGAGTGAGGGGACAGGGTGGGGCTACACCTTC.

The chain recombines TRBV7-2 with TRBJ2-1; D is possibly TRBD1 (6 bases). V was shortened by 5 bases and J by 8 bases, with 16 bases between the two germline ends. CDR1 and CDR2 (germline): SGHTA, FQGNSA. The CDR3 contains 14 residues. In nucleotides, the CDR3 is TGTGCCAGCAGCCTAGGGCAGGGGCAAGATGAGCAGTTCTTC. This encodes CASSLGQGQDEQFF.

The chain uses TRBV9 and TRBJ2-1, with 7 bases that match TRBD2. Trimming took 2 bases from V and 6 from J; bases not matched to a gene: 5. The germline V gene encodes CDR1 SGDLS and CDR2 YYNGEE. The CDR3 runs 14 residues. CDR3 coding DNA: TGTGCCAGCAGCGTGCGCGGGACTATCAATGAGCAGTTCTTC. This encodes CASSVRGTINEQFF.

V and J are TRBV6-5 and TRBJ2-2, with D unclear. The V end was cut by 2 bases, the J end by 7 bases, with 11 bases between. The CDR3 sequence is 14 residues long. Germline CDR1 MNHEY, CDR2 SVGAGI. CDR3 residues: CASSYGSSGGELFF. The CDR3 bases are TGTGCCAGCAGTTACGGGTCGTCAGGCGGGGAGCTGTTTTTT.

The V gene is TRBV6-5, the J gene TRBJ1-2; D gene ambiguous. The CDR3 is 12 amino acids. V was shortened by 4 bases and J by 2 bases, with 5 bases between the two germline ends. Looked up from germline, CDR1 is MNHEY and CDR2 is SVGAGI. CDR3 sequence (DNA): TGTGCCAGCAGTTCCCAGAACTATGGCTACACCTTC. Amino acid sequence: CASSSQNYGYTF.

This chain uses TRBV5-1 with TRBJ2-1; weak D call: TRBD1 (8 bases). The length of the CDR3 is 18 residues. The germline V gene encodes CDR1 SGHRS and CDR2 YFSETQ. With 4 bases removed from V and 2 bases from J, the gap between germline ends came to 22 bases. The CDR3 is CASSPGQGGTLTYNEQFF. In DNA, the CDR3 is TGCGCCAGCAGCCCTGGACAGGGAGGGACCCTTACCTACAATGAGCAGTTCTTC.

V is TRBV24-1 and J is TRBJ2-5, with a possible D match to TRBD1 (7 bases). In germline, CDR1 is KGHDR, CDR2 SFDVKD. This CDR3 comprises 15 residues. V lost 7 bases and J lost 3, with 17 bases in between. Here the CDR3 reads CATSDRVGGEETQYF. The CDR3, as DNA: TGTGCCACCAGCGACAGGGTCGGGGGAGAAGAGACCCAGTACTTC.

The chain has TRBV3-1 (or the pseudogene TRBV3-2) and TRBJ2-1, with 9 bases lining up with TRBD2. CDR1 is LGHDT and CDR2 is YNNKEL in the germline V gene (reference sequence). Trimming cost V 0 bases and J 1 base; bases outside gene matches: 7. This CDR3 contains 18 residues. As DNA, the CDR3 is TGTGCCAGCAGCCAAGATAGAAGCGGGAGGCGGTCCTACAATGAGCAGTTCTTC. Protein: CASSQDRSGRRSYNEQFF.

The chain recombines TRBV9 with TRBJ2-2; D is possibly TRBD1 (6 bases). V was clipped by 5 bases and J by 5 bases, with 13 bases between them. The CDR3 has 14 residues. Looked up from germline, CDR1 is SGDLS and CDR2 is YYNGEE. The CDR3 sequence: CASSKQGRTGELFF. The CDR3 coding sequence is TGTGCCAGCAGTAAACAGGGTCGGACCGGGGAGCTGTTTTTT.

This clone has just one count. The chain employs TRBV6-5 and TRBJ2-2; D may be TRBD1 (6 bases). Germline CDR1 and CDR2: MNHEY and SVGAGI. Trimming took off 5 bases at V and 3 bases at J, with 7 bases between the two ends. The CDR3 loop spans 13 amino acids. CDR3 bases: TGTGCCAGCAGTCCAGGGGACACCGGGGAGCTGTTTTTT. It yields the protein CASSPGDTGELFF.

The CDR3 bases are TGTGCCAGCAGCCCTCGGACAGGGTTGGGGGAGACCCAGTACTTC. Protein sequence: CASSPRTGLGETQYF. The rearrangement joins TRBV7-6 to TRBJ2-5; 8 nucleotides align to TRBD1. The germline V gene encodes CDR1 SGHVS and CDR2 FNYEAQ. The CDR3 has 15 amino acids. V was clipped by 5 bases and J by 5 bases; unmatched bases: 10.

The chain has TRBV19 and TRBJ2-3; 7 nucleotides align to TRBD2. CDR3 length equals 15 residues. In germline, CDR1 is LNHDA, CDR2 SQIVND (reference sequence). V gave up 7 bases and J gave up 0 bases; unmatched junction bases: 7. CDR3 region: CASTLRRESTDTQYF. The CDR3 DNA is TGTGCCAGTACTCTGAGGCGGGAGAGCACAGATACGCAGTATTTT.

The gene calls are TRBV10-2 and TRBJ2-3; 7 bases are a match to TRBD2. V lost 6 bases, J lost 2 bases, and 5 bases stayed unmatched. CDR1 and CDR2 (germline): WSHSY, SAAADI. The CDR3 contains 14 residues. CDR3 sequence reads: CASSPSGPTDTQYF. The CDR3 coding sequence is TGCGCCAGCAGCCCTAGCGGACCCACAGATACGCAGTATTTT.

This rearrangement joins TRBV20-1 to TRBJ1-2; D is unresolved. The CDR3 spans 11 residues. Trimming stripped 5 bases from V and 4 bases from J, with 8 bases between. Germline V gives CDR1 DFQATT, CDR2 SNEGSKA (reference sequence). CDR3 nucleotide sequence: TGCAGTGCTCAGGCCTTCTATGGCTACACCTTC. Translated: CSAQAFYGYTF.